Listed here is a single TCR beta chain. These data originate in a study of control samples from healthy donors and cancer patients. CDR3 length: 14 residues. Looked up from germline, CDR1 is SGHTA and CDR2 is FQGNSA. Trimming cost V 2 bases and J 8 bases, with 15 bases left between them. The protocol was immunoSEQ multiplex PCR, while the TCRdb copy is restricted to in-frame clones and leaves out a portion. The top ten hold 7.8% of the sample, which has 100,000 to 150,000 clones, just over 90% seen once. The sample taken for sequencing was blood. The sequence was collected from a woman aged 18-35 years in good health. This chain joins TRBV7-2 and TRBJ1-1; D may be TRBD1 (5 bases). CDR3 residues: CASSLIREGAEAFF. The CDR3 DNA follows: TGTGCCAGCAGCTTAATTAGGGAAGGGGCGGAAGCTTTCTTT.